A selection of T cell receptor beta chains follows, all from one sample in a study of blood T cell repertoires in COVID-19. Assay used: immunoSEQ multiplex PCR; TCRdb lists only in-frame clones, some missing. This sample has about 120,000 clones; around 90% occur once, and the top ten carry 3.8%. What was sequenced was peripheral blood. The receptors were sampled from an older woman with COVID-19, enrolled during active disease. The conserved cysteine and the conserved F or W are not part of the CDR3 here.

j_gene: TRBJ2-3
v_gene: TRBV9
CDR3aa: ASSAKGGSFLSAQY

j_gene: TRBJ2-7
v_gene: TRBV27
CDR3aa: ASSLGGPYEQY

j_gene: TRBJ2-1
v_gene: TRBV7-2
CDR3aa: ASSSRIGSVYNEQF

j_gene: TRBJ1-2
v_gene: TRBV9
CDR3aa: ASSVEWGDGRYGYT

j_gene: TRBJ2-1
v_gene: TRBV12-5
CDR3aa: ASGLNRGLLYNEQF

j_gene: TRBJ1-2
v_gene: TRBV18
CDR3aa: ASSPWFQGVGEGYT

j_gene: TRBJ2-3
v_gene: TRBV5-4
CDR3aa: ASSPGTTRSTDTQY

j_gene: TRBJ2-4
v_gene: TRBV7-9
CDR3aa: ASSPRQGRAIQY

j_gene: TRBJ1-2
v_gene: TRBV27
CDR3aa: ASSLNRQSYGYT

j_gene: TRBJ1-2
v_gene: TRBV5-8
CDR3aa: ASSRDSNYGYT

j_gene: TRBJ1-1
v_gene: TRBV21-1
CDR3aa: AGHPLTEAF

j_gene: TRBJ2-5
v_gene: TRBV6-5
CDR3aa: ASRRGRETQY

j_gene: TRBJ2-5
v_gene: TRBV27
CDR3aa: ASSFRGRETQY